Below are 9 T cell receptor beta chains sequenced from a single sample in a study of metastatic and nonmetastatic thyroid tumors. None of the patients had undergone any treatment ahead of thyroid surgery. TCRdb re-clonotyped the PCR reads via MiXCR. The data show about 70,000 clones, less than 20% seen once. Material for sequencing was blood. These receptors all stem from a female donor with papillary thyroid cancer or a benign thyroid nodule (not recorded which). Some clones in this sample may be carry-over from other donors' samples.

This clone turned up a few times. The J gene is TRBJ2-7, the V gene TRBV6-1; D tentatively fits TRBD1 or TRBD2 (6 bases each). V shed 6 bases and J shed 6 bases, with 18 bases lying between them. Germline CDR1 MNHNS, CDR2 SASEGT. This CDR3 has 14 residues. The CDR3 is CASSPRRGQGEQYF. The CDR3, as DNA: TGTGCCAGCAGCCCCCGACGGGGGCAAGGCGAGCAGTACTTC.

This clone was detected many times. The genes are TRBV5-1 and TRBJ1-6, with 7 nucleotides matching TRBD1. CDR1 and CDR2 from the germline V gene are SGHRS and YFSETQ. V shed 0 bases, J shed 7 bases, and the junction held 7 bases outside the gene matches. The CDR3 contains 16 residues. The CDR3 sequence is CASSLASQGPNSPLHF. CDR3 in DNA: TGCGCCAGCAGCTTGGCGTCACAGGGGCCCAATTCACCCCTCCACTTT.

This chain joins TRBV11-2 and TRBJ2-1; 10 bases fit TRBD2. CDR1 and CDR2 (germline): SGHAT, FQNNGV. This CDR3 contains 16 residues. Trimming took 1 base from V and 8 from J; bases not matched to a gene: 8. CDR3 nucleotides: TGTGCCAGCAGCTTAGGTTCTAGCGGGAGAGGCTATGAGCAGTTCTTC. This sequence encodes CASSLGSSGRGYEQFF.

The sample holds a few counts of this clone. CDR3: CASRELAGGGEQYF. CDR3 in DNA: TGTGCCAGCAGAGAACTAGCGGGGGGTGGCGAGCAGTACTTC. The rearrangement joins TRBV6-1 to TRBJ2-7; 12 nucleotides line up with TRBD2. The CDR3 length is 14 residues. After removal of 6 bases from V and 6 bases from J, the junction contained 6 bases not matched to a gene. Germline CDR1 and CDR2: MNHNS and SASEGT.

The table lists this clone with a few counts. V usage is TRBV12-3 or TRBV12-4 and J usage is TRBJ2-7; no reliable D call. V dropped 0 bases and J dropped 3 bases, with 12 bases sitting between them. CDR3 length: 15 residues. The CDR3 DNA reads TGTGCCAGCAGTTTAGCTCCGGGCAGTTACTACGAGCAGTACTTC. The encoded protein is CASSLAPGSYYEQYF.

The rearrangement joins TRBV11-2 to TRBJ1-1; D may be TRBD1 (6 bases). V was cut by 5 bases and J by 3 bases, with 19 bases left in between. The CDR3 has 16 amino acids. The germline V gene has CDR1 SGHAT and CDR2 FQNNGV. The CDR3 loop is CASSPRQDPRDTEAFF. The DNA of the CDR3 is TGTGCCAGCAGCCCAAGACAGGACCCGAGGGACACTGAAGCTTTCTTT.

In its sample, this clone was seen many times. The V call is TRBV28, the J call TRBJ2-2, with D possibly being TRBD1 (6 bases). Trimming stripped 5 bases from V and 5 bases from J, with 12 bases between. Germline loops: CDR1 MDHEN, CDR2 SYDVKM. The CDR3 runs to 14 residues. The CDR3: CASSLRDKTGELFF. CDR3 sequence (DNA): TGTGCCAGCAGTCTCCGGGACAAGACCGGGGAGCTGTTTTTT.

In this sample, this clone turned up many times. This chain uses TRBV4-1 with TRBJ2-1; the match to TRBD2 covers 12 bases. The CDR3 is made up of 18 amino acids. From germline, CDR1 is MGHRA and CDR2 YSYEKL. V lost 3 bases, J lost 4 bases, and 10 bases stayed unmatched. CDR3 bases: TGCGCCAGCAGCCAGTATCCTTCCGGACTAGCGGGATACAATGAGCAGTTCTTC. Its protein is CASSQYPSGLAGYNEQFF.

At least ten counts were recorded for this clone. The chain is built from TRBV7-6 and TRBJ2-4; 7 positions agree with TRBD1. V was pared by 4 bases and J by 1 base, with 4 bases of the junction left unmatched. The CDR3 has 15 residues. Per germline, CDR1 SGHVS and CDR2 FNYEAQ. CDR3 sequence (DNA): TGTGCCAGCAGCTCATTGGACAGGGCCAAAAACATTCAGTACTTC. Protein product: CASSSLDRAKNIQYF.